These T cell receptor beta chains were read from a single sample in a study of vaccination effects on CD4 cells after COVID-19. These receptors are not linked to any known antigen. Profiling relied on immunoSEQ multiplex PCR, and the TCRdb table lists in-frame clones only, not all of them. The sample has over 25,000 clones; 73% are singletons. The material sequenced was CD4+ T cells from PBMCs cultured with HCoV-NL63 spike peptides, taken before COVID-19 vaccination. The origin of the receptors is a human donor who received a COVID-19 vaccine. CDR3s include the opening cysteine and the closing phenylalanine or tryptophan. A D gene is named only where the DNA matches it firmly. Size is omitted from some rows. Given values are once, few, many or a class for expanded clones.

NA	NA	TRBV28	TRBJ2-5	TGTGCCAGCAGTTTAGGAGAGACCCAGTACTTC	CASSLGETQYF
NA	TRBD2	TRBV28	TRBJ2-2	TGTGCCAGCAGTTTATACGGACTAGCGGGCACCGGGGAGCTGTTTTTT	CASSLYGLAGTGELFF
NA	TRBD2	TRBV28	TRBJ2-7	TGTGCCAGCAGTTTAGGGGGAGGGCTCCACGAGCAGTACTTC	CASSLGGGLHEQYF
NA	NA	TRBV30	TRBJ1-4	TGTGCCTGGAAATTTGGCGGGGGTGCTAATGAAAAACTGTTTTTT	CAWKFGGGANEKLFF
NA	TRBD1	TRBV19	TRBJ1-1	TGTGCCAGTAGACGGACAGGGGGTGACACTGAAGCTTTCTTT	CASRRTGGDTEAFF
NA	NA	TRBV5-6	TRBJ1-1	TGTGCCAGCAGCCCCCGGTGGGCAGGGGTCGGGCTGAACACTGAAGCTTTCTTT	CASSPRWAGVGLNTEAFF
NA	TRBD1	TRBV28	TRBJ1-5	TGTGCCAGCAGTCCCCGGACAGGGTACTACGTAAATCAGCCCCAGCATTTT	CASSPRTGYYVNQPQHF
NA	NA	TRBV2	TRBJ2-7	TGTGCCAGCGCCCGGACAGTTTACGAGCAGTACTTC	CASARTVYEQYF
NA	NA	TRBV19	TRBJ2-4	TGTGCCAGTAGTATTGTCGCAAAAAACATTCAGTACTTC	CASSIVAKNIQYF
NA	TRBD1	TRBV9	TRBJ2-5	TGTGCCAGCAGCGTCCACAGGGGAAGGGAGGAGACCCAGTACTTC	CASSVHRGREETQYF
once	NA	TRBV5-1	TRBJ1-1	TGCGCCAGCAGCTTTGAGGGGAACACTGAAGCTTTCTTT	CASSFEGNTEAFF
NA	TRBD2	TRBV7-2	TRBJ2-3	TGTGCCAGCAGCTCTACTAGCGGGGGGGCCCCAGATACGCAGTATTTT	CASSSTSGGAPDTQYF
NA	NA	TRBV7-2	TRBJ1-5	TGTGCCAGCAGCCAGGGTCCTGTTCAAGCGCTTCAGCCCCAGCATTTT	CASSQGPVQALQPQHF
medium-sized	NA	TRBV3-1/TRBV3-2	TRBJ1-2	TGTGCCAGCAGCCAATCGGATGGTGGTGGCTACACCTTC	CASSQSDGGGYTF
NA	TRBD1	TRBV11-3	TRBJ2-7	TGTGCCAGCAGCCCCCGACAGGGCTCCTACGAGCAGTACTTC	CASSPRQGSYEQYF
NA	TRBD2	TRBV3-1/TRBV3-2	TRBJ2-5	TGTGCCAGCAGCCCAGGACTAGCCGGAGAGACCCAGTACTTC	CASSPGLAGETQYF
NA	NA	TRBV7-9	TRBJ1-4	TGTGCCAGCAGCCTCTCCGGACAGCATGAAAAACTGTTTTTT	CASSLSGQHEKLFF
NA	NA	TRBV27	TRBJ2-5	TGTGCCAGCAGAGGTATTAGGGAGACCCAGTACTTC	CASRGIRETQYF
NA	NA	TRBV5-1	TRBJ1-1	TGCGCCAGCAGCTTGTGGGGGGGTGAAGCTTTCTTT	CASSLWGGEAFF
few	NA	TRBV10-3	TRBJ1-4	TGTGCCATCAGTGACCCCACAGGGTCCCGTGCGGGACTGTTTTTT	CAISDPTGSRAGLFF
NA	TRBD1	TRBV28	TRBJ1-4	TGTGCCAGCAGGACAGGGGGCGCGATTGGTGAAAAACTGTTTTTT	CASRTGGAIGEKLFF
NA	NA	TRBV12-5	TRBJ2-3	TGTGCTAGTGGTTTGGTCCAGACCCCAGATACGCAGTATTTT	CASGLVQTPDTQYF
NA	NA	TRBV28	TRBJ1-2	TGTGCCAGCAGTTATAAGGCAGGTGGCTACACCTTC	CASSYKAGGYTF
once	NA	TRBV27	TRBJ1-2	TGTGCCAGCAGTTTACAGGGACTGTCGGGTGGCTACACCTTC	CASSLQGLSGGYTF
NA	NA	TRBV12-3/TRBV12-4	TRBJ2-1	TGTGCCAGCAGTTTGGGGGGTTACAATGAGCAGTTCTTC	CASSLGGYNEQFF
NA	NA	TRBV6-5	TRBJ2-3	TGTGCCAGCAAGGCTGTTGGAGATACGCAGTATTTT	CASKAVGDTQYF
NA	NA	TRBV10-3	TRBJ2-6	TGTGCCATCAGAGGCGGATTGGGGTCCGAGGGCCTACCTGGGGCCAACGTCCTGACTTTC	CAIRGGLGSEGLPGANVLTF
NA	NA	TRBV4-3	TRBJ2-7	TGCGCCAGCAGCCAAGAGGTGATCGGACAAAACTCCTACGAGCAGTACTTC	CASSQEVIGQNSYEQYF
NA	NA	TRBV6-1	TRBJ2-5	TGTGCCAGCAGTGAATTTGAGACCCAGTACTTC	CASSEFETQYF
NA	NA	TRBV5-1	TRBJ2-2	TGCGCCAGCAGCCTCGGACAGATCAGATCGAACACCGGGGAGCTGTTTTTT	CASSLGQIRSNTGELFF
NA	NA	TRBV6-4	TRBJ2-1	TGTGCCAGCAGCGCCGAGCGCTCCTACAATGAGCAGTTCTTC	CASSAERSYNEQFF
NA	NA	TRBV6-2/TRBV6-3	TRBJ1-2	TGTGCCAGCAGTTACGCGGGGGCGGACTATGGCTACACCTTC	CASSYAGADYGYTF
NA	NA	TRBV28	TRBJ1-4	TGTGCCAGCAGTAAACAGGGCCGCAATGAAAAACTGTTTTTT	CASSKQGRNEKLFF
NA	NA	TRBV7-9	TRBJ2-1	TGTGCCAGCAGCTTGCCGGGGGCCAATGAGCAGTTCTTC	CASSLPGANEQFF
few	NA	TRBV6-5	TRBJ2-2	TGTGCCAGCTCGGGCCTCCTAGCTTGGCCCGGGGAGCTGTTTTTT	CASSGLLAWPGELFF
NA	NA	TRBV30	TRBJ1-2	TGTGCCTGGAGTTTCCCCATCTATGGCTACACCTTC	CAWSFPIYGYTF
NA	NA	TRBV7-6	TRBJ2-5	TGTGCCAGCAGCCTCAGTTCGGACGGACACCTCCAAGAGACCCAGTACTTC	CASSLSSDGHLQETQYF
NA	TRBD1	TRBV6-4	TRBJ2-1	TGTGCCAGCAGTCTCGACAGGGGGCAGTACAATGAGCAGTTCTTC	CASSLDRGQYNEQFF
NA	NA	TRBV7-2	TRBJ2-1	TGTGCCAGCAGCTTAGGGGGGACGATAAACAATGAGCAGTTCTTC	CASSLGGTINNEQFF
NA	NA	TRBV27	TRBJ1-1	TGTGCCAGCAGTCCCGGTGGTTGGGGGGCCCGAGACACTGAAGCTTTCTTT	CASSPGGWGARDTEAFF
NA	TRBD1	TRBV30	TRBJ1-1	TGTGCCGGATCCCGGGACAGGGGGATCACTGAAGCTTTCTTT	CAGSRDRGITEAFF
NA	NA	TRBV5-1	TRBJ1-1	TGCGCCAGCAGCACTGGTATGCCTGAAGCTTTCTTT	CASSTGMPEAFF
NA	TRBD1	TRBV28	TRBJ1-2	TGTGCCAGCAGTTTAGGGGGGCAGGGGGCCGACGGCTACACCTTC	CASSLGGQGADGYTF
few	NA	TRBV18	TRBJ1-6	TGTGCCAGCTCACCACCTAGCTCGTTGACCCGATTAAATTCACCCCTCCACTTT	CASSPPSSLTRLNSPLHF
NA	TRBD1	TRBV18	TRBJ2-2	TGTGCCAGCTCACGGGACAGGGACACCGGGGAGCTGTTTTTT	CASSRDRDTGELFF
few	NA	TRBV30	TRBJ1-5	TGTGCCTGGAGGACGGGCGGGGCAGGGCCCCAGCATTTT	CAWRTGGAGPQHF
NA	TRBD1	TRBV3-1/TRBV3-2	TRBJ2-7	TGTGCCAGCAGCCAAGGAGGTGGGACAGGGCCCTACGAGCAGTACTTC	CASSQGGGTGPYEQYF
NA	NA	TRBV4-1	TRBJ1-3	TGCGCCAGCAGCCAAGTGGAAGGTTCTGGAAACACCATATATTTT	CASSQVEGSGNTIYF
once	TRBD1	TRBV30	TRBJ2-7	TGTGCCTGGAGTAGGCAGGGGGCCTACGAGCAGTACTTC	CAWSRQGAYEQYF
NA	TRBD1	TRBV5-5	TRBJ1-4	TGTGCCAGCAGCTACAGGGGCGTGGAGAGTGAAAAACTGTTTTTT	CASSYRGVESEKLFF
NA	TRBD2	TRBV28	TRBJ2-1	TGTGCCAGCAGCCATAGCGGGAGGGCGAACAATGAGCAGTTCTTC	CASSHSGRANNEQFF
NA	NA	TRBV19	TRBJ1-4	TGTGCCAGTAGAGTTCGGGGGGCAACTAATGAAAAACTGTTTTTT	CASRVRGATNEKLFF
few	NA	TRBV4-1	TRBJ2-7	TGCGCCAGCAGCCAAGATCAACGACCTATCCACGAGCAGTACTTC	CASSQDQRPIHEQYF
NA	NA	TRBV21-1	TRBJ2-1	TGTGCCAGCACCAGGGGGGTAGCGGGGTACGAGGTTGAGCAGTTCTTC	CASTRGVAGYEVEQFF